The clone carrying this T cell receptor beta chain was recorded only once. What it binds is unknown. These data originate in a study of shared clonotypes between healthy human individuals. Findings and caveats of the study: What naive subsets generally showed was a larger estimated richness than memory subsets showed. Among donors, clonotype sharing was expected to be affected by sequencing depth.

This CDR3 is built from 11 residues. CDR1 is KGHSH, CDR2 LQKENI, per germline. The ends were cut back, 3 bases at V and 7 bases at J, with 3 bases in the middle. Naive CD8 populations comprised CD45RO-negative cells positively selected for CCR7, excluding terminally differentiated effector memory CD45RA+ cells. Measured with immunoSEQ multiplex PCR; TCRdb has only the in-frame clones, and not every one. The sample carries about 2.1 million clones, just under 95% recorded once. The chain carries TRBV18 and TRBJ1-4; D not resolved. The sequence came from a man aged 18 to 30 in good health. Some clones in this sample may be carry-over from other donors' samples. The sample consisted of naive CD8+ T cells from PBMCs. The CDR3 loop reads CASSPGEKLFF. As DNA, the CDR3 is TGTGCCAGCTCACCGGGTGAAAAACTGTTTTTT.